Below are 2 T cell receptor beta chains sequenced from a single sample in a study. TCRdb passed the 5' RACE reads through MiXCR, listing each CDR3 protein once. The top ten hold approximately 3% of the sample, which has around 43,000 distinct CDR3 sequences, around 18% seen once. Sequenced sample: naive CD4+ T cells sorted from a lymph node. The subset here: naive CD4+ T cells, CD4+CD45RA+CD25-. Receptors were obtained from a female donor with breast cancer.

This clonotype was counted ten times or more. J is TRBJ2-2 and V is TRBV7-3, with D tentatively TRBD1 (5 bases). Trimming pared 5 bases from V and 0 bases from J, leaving 10 bases between. Germline V lookup: CDR1 SGHTA, CDR2 FQGTGA. The CDR3 consists of 15 residues. CDR3 residues: CASSVQGANTGELFF. CDR3 coding DNA: TGTGCCAGCAGCGTGCAGGGTGCGAACACCGGGGAGCTGTTTTTT.

With respect to this clonotype: This sequence may be a read error, since a much larger clone differs from it by one base. The chain employs TRBV5-1 and TRBJ2-3; 11 bases align to TRBD2. This CDR3 region has 18 residues. Per germline, CDR1 SGHRS and CDR2 YFSETQ. For the CDR3, the DNA is TGCGCCAGCGGCTTGGCTGGGGCTAGCGGGAGGTGGACAGATACGCAGTATTTT. It translates to CASGLAGASGRWTDTQYF.